The clone carrying this TCR beta chain was observed a handful of times. Antigen specificity is unknown. Germline V gene data show CDR1 as SGHKS and CDR2 as YYEKEE (reference sequence). The CDR3 is made up of 15 amino acids. The V end lost 0 bases, the J end lost 4 bases, and 10 bases lay between the germline ends. This sample stems from a study of T-cell memory formation after mild COVID-19. For the study at large: For the most part, TCR clusters were specific to one donor. The study's findings and limits: Mostly located in CM and EM were contracting CD4+ clones, with contracting CD8+ clones located in EMRA. Day 15 to 85 contracting clones showed balanced CD4/CD8; day 15 to 37 expanders favored CD4+.

cDNA libraries for TCR alpha and TCR beta, carrying sample barcodes and UMIs, came from 5'RACE with constant-segment primers. TCRdb re-derived calls from the 5' RACE reads in MiXCR, one entry per CDR3 protein. The table shows 290,000 or so distinct CDR3 sequences, with roughly a fifth occurring only once. Sequenced input: PBMCs or a T cell subset sorted from them (not recorded which). The source is a young man who had mild COVID-19 (a few samples of this study predate the infection). Cell type and time point are not known. This chain links TRBV5-5 with TRBJ2-2; no definite D call. The CDR3 nucleotides are TGTGCCAGCAGCTTGGCTCTTCTGCGCACCGGGGAGCTGTTTTTT. Translation gives CASSLALLRTGELFF.